Reported below is one TCR beta chain. The sample belongs to a study of blood T cell repertoires in COVID-19. Across the whole study: COVID-19 samples from acute and convalescent phases originated in the United States, Italy and Spain. T cells, B-cell-depleted T cells, or PBMCs provided the cDNA or gDNA that served as material.

Seattle's enrolled individuals joined amid active infection and were then monitored longitudinally. Methods used by the authors: Estimates of nucleated cell counts were drawn from the amplification of reference gene primers. Produced via immunoSEQ multiplex PCR; TCRdb's table is partial and in-frame only. V, J and clone size derive from that table, while D and trimming were established from the DNA sequence. Of roughly 380,000 clones listed, about 91% are singletons. Germline CDR1 LNHDA, CDR2 SQIVND (reference sequence). The ends were cut back, 6 bases at V and 4 bases at J, with 20 bases in the middle. The CDR3 is 16 amino acids.

Input material: peripheral blood. This receptor was identified in a woman aged 35 to 49 with COVID-19, enrolled during active disease. The rearrangement joins TRBV19 to TRBJ2-3; D is possibly TRBD1 (6 bases). The CDR3: CASSKLQGANADTQYF. The DNA for the CDR3 is TGTGCCAGTAGCAAACTACAGGGAGCAAACGCAGATACGCAGTATTTT.